These 23 T cell receptor beta chains were all obtained from the same sample, sequenced in a study of cytomegalovirus exposure and HLA in healthy donors. Use of 60 Vbeta and 13 Jbeta primers characterized the PCR. The assay was immunoSEQ multiplex PCR, and TCRdb's table has in-frame clones only and misses some. The table records roughly 160,000 clones, approximately 88% of them present only once. The sequenced sample was PBMCs. The receptors originated from a boy aged 2 to 9 in good health and CMV-seronegative.

The V and J genes are TRBV2 and TRBJ1-2; a weak D match, TRBD1 (5 bases). CDR1 and CDR2 from the germline V gene are SNHLY and FYNNEI. Trimming shortened V by 9 bases and J by 0 bases, and 17 bases separated the two germline ends. The CDR3 length is 15 residues. The CDR3 coding sequence is TGTGCCAGATTCAGCGGGGAGGGGTCTAACTATGGCTACACCTTC. It translates to CARFSGEGSNYGYTF.

The chain links TRBV5-4 to TRBJ2-1; 10 nucleotides match TRBD2. This CDR3 contains 18 residues. V shed 0 bases and J 7 bases; nucleotides not matched to a gene: 13. From germline, CDR1 is SGHNT and CDR2 YYREEE (reference sequence). The CDR3 loop is CASSLGIIPGLALNEQFF. CDR3 DNA: TGTGCCAGCAGCTTGGGAATTATACCGGGACTAGCGTTGAATGAGCAGTTCTTC. Filled out from reference TRBV5-4 and TRBJ2-1, the complete variable domain reads ETGVTQSPTHLIKTRGQQVTLRCSSQSGHNTVSWYQQALGQGPQFIFQYYREEENGRGNFPPRFSGLQFPNYSSELNVNALELDDSALYLCASSLGIIPGLALNEQFFGPGTRLTVL.

J is TRBJ2-2 and V is TRBV9; maybe TRBD1 (8 bases). Germline V gene data show CDR1 as SGDLS and CDR2 as YYNGEE. Trimming pared 4 bases from V and 6 bases from J, leaving 16 bases between. The CDR3 length is 15 residues. This chain's CDR3 is CASSYRGGKAGELFF. The CDR3 coding sequence is TGTGCCAGCAGCTACAGGGGGGGGAAGGCCGGGGAGCTGTTTTTT.

This clone has a handful of counts. The chain links TRBV10-3 to TRBJ1-1; no reliable D call. The V end was cut by 2 bases, the J end by 3 bases, with 10 bases between. CDR1 and CDR2 from the germline V gene are ENHRY and SYGVKD. This CDR3 comprises 14 residues. The CDR3 coding sequence is TGTGCCATCAGTGAGGAGGGTTTCGACACTGAAGCTTTCTTT. Its protein product is CAISEEGFDTEAFF.

This clone is a singleton in its sample. The chain is built from TRBV9 and TRBJ2-5; 10 bases match TRBD2. The junction had 5 bases not matched to a gene; V was cut back by 6 bases and J by 0 bases. This CDR3 has 15 residues. Germline V gene sequence: CDR1 SGDLS, CDR2 YYNGEE. CDR3 loop: CASNMGLAHQETQYF. The CDR3 DNA reads TGTGCCAGCAACATGGGACTAGCGCACCAAGAGACCCAGTACTTC.

The V and J genes are TRBV14 and TRBJ2-1; TRBD1 aligns across 12 bases. This CDR3 has 20 residues. Germline V gene lookup returns CDR1 SGHDN and CDR2 FVKESK. The V and J ends lost 2 bases and 5 bases, in that order; junction bases with no gene match: 16. The CDR3 nucleotides read TGTGCCAGCAGCCAAACCCCGGGACAGGGGGCTCAGCGGGCCAACAATGAGCAGTTCTTC. This translates into CASSQTPGQGAQRANNEQFF.

The chain employs TRBV7-9 and TRBJ1-6; TRBD1 matches 12 bases. Germline V gene sequence: CDR1 SEHNR, CDR2 FQNEAQ (reference sequence). The V gene end was trimmed by 3 bases and the J gene end by 6 bases; junction bases not matched to a gene: 6. This CDR3 has 17 amino acids. DNA of the CDR3: TGTGCCAGCAGCTTTATGGGGACAGGGGGCTCTAATTCACCCCTCCACTTT. Translation gives CASSFMGTGGSNSPLHF. Full variable domain (outside the CDR3, taken from reference TRBV7-9 and TRBJ1-6): DTGVSQNPRHKITKRGQNVTFRCDPISEHNRLYWYRQTLGQGPEFLTYFQNEAQLEKSRLLSDRFSAERPKGSFSTLEIQRTEQGDSAMYLCASSFMGTGGSNSPLHFGNGTRLTVT.

This chain uses TRBV7-6 with TRBJ1-2, with D perhaps TRBD1 (5 bases). Trimming took off 0 bases at V and 7 bases at J, with 21 bases between the two ends. The CDR3 sequence is 17 residues long. CDR1 is SGHVS, CDR2 FNYEAQ, per germline. DNA of the CDR3: TGTGCCAGCAGCTTAGCGTGGGGCTCAATGGATTCTTCTGGCTACACCTTC. As protein: CASSLAWGSMDSSGYTF.

The CDR3: CASRPDSYGYTF. Written as DNA, the CDR3 is TGTGCCAGCAGACCCGACAGTTATGGCTACACCTTC. This rearrangement joins TRBV5-5 to TRBJ1-2; a weak D match, TRBD1 (5 bases). CDR3 size: 12 residues. Between the trimmed V and J ends, which lost 5 bases and 5 bases, there was a span of 10 bases. CDR1 is SGHKS, CDR2 YYEKEE, per germline (reference sequence).

This clone was counted once. V gene TRBV6-5 combines with J gene TRBJ2-3; D possibly corresponds to TRBD2 (6 bases). There are 15 residues in the CDR3. The V gene's germline CDR1 is MNHEY and CDR2 SVGAGI. Trimming pared 5 bases from V and 0 bases from J, leaving 12 bases between. The chain's CDR3 is CASSRGSLSTDTQYF. In nucleotides, the CDR3 is TGTGCCAGCAGTCGGGGGAGTCTTAGCACAGATACGCAGTATTTT.

This clone was recorded only once. The chain joins TRBV5-6 to TRBJ2-2; D is unresolved. The CDR3 has 14 amino acids. CDR1 and CDR2 (germline): SGHDT, YYEEEE. With 0 bases removed from V and 6 bases from J, the gap between germline ends came to 9 bases. The CDR3 DNA sequence: TGTGCCAGCAGCTTGGCTGGAGTAGCCGGGGAGCTGTTTTTT. Encoded protein: CASSLAGVAGELFF.

The chain is built from TRBV5-1 and TRBJ1-1; 10 nucleotides align to TRBD1. The J segment lost 0 bases and the V segment lost 4 bases, leaving 3 bases of the junction unmatched. The CDR3 totals 15 residues. Germline V gene sequence: CDR1 SGHRS, CDR2 YFSETQ. In DNA form, the CDR3 reads TGCGCCAGCAGCGGGGGACAGGGGCTGAACACTGAAGCTTTCTTT. It is translated as CASSGGQGLNTEAFF.

The gene calls are TRBV15 and TRBJ2-7, with 8 positions matching TRBD1. CDR1 is LNHNV and CDR2 is YYDKDF in the germline V gene (reference sequence). CDR3 length: 19 amino acids. Trimming cost V 0 bases and J 4 bases; bases outside gene matches: 17. CDR3 coding DNA: TGTGCCACCAGCAGAGATGGGAGATCTGGACAGGGACGGTTGTACGAGCAGTACTTC. Protein: CATSRDGRSGQGRLYEQYF. Looking up the rest from reference TRBV15 and TRBJ2-7 gives the full variable domain: DAMVIQNPRYQVTQFGKPVTLSCSQTLNHNVMYWYQQKSSQAPKLLFHYYDKDFNNEADTPDNFQSRRPNTSFCFLDIRSPGLGDTAMYLCATSRDGRSGQGRLYEQYFGPGTRLTVT.

This clone was picked up a small number of times. The chain couples TRBV2 to TRBJ2-1, with 9 bases that match TRBD1. Germline V gene data show CDR1 as SNHLY and CDR2 as FYNNEI. V lost 5 bases to trimming and J lost 0 bases; unmatched junction nucleotides: 14. There are 19 residues in the CDR3. The CDR3 DNA reads as TGTGCCAGCAGTCAGGATGGGACAGGGACCAGCAGCTCCTACAATGAGCAGTTCTTC. Translating gives CASSQDGTGTSSSYNEQFF.

This rearrangement joins TRBV10-1 to TRBJ1-1, with D tentatively TRBD1 (6 bases). CDR3 length equals 13 residues. From germline, CDR1 is WNHNN and CDR2 SYGVQD (reference sequence). V was clipped by 9 bases and J by 1 base, with 12 bases between them. CDR3 protein: CASRGGENTEAFF. In nucleotides, the CDR3 is TGCGCCAGTCGCGGGGGCGAGAACACTGAAGCTTTCTTT.

The rearrangement joins TRBV4-1 to TRBJ2-3; no definite D call. The germline V and J ends were trimmed by 5 bases and 2 bases, with 8 bases remaining between them. CDR3 size: 13 residues. Germline values: CDR1 MGHRA, CDR2 YSYEKL. The CDR3 coding sequence is TGCGCCAGCAGCTACAATCCCACAGATACGCAGTATTTT. Amino acids: CASSYNPTDTQYF.

The J gene is TRBJ2-5, the V gene TRBV5-1, with D perhaps TRBD1 (6 bases). The CDR3 contains 15 residues. Germline lookup yields CDR1 SGHRS and CDR2 YFSETQ. Deletions cut 0 bases from V and 1 base from J, with 10 bases between. CDR3 sequence reads: CASSLEGDTQETQYF. The CDR3 nucleotides read TGCGCCAGCAGCTTGGAGGGGGATACCCAAGAGACCCAGTACTTC. The whole variable domain, filled in from reference TRBV5-1 and TRBJ2-5, reads KAGVTQTPRYLIKTRGQQVTLSCSPISGHRSVSWYQQTPGQGLQFLFEYFSETQRNKGNFPGRFSGRQFSNSRSEMNVSTLELGDSALYLCASSLEGDTQETQYFGPGTRLLVL.

V gene TRBV5-4 combines with J gene TRBJ2-7, with D maybe TRBD1 (6 bases). The germline V gene has CDR1 SGHNT and CDR2 YYREEE (reference sequence). Trimming cost V 1 base and J 6 bases, with 26 bases left between them. The CDR3 is 18 residues long. Here the CDR3 reads CASSLYPLTGPQTLEQYF. CDR3 nucleotide sequence: TGTGCCAGCAGCTTGTACCCTTTAACAGGGCCCCAAACCCTCGAGCAGTACTTC.

The chain uses TRBV28 and TRBJ1-2, with D maybe TRBD1 (6 bases). CDR3 length: 14 amino acids. V lost 3 bases to trimming and J lost 8 bases, with 16 bases between them. Germline lookup yields CDR1 MDHEN and CDR2 SYDVKM. CDR3 bases: TGTGCCAGCAGTTTGAACAGGGTTGAAGGAGGCTACACCTTC. Residues: CASSLNRVEGGYTF.

This clone has only a few counts. The chain employs TRBV18 and TRBJ2-7; 11 nucleotides align to TRBD1. J was trimmed by 4 bases and V by 1 base; bases with no gene match: 3. The CDR3 runs to 15 residues. The germline gives CDR1 KGHSH, CDR2 LQKENI. The CDR3 DNA is TGTGCCAGCTCACCACGGGACAGGGGGTTTTACGAGCAGTACTTC. It translates to CASSPRDRGFYEQYF.

The chain employs TRBV30 and TRBJ2-2; 8 positions match TRBD2. CDR1 is GTSNPN and CDR2 is SVGIG in the germline V gene (reference sequence). The CDR3 consists of 15 residues. J lost 3 bases, V lost 2 bases, and 5 bases had no gene match. CDR3 nucleotide sequence: TGTGCCTGGAGTAGACTAGCGTGGGACACCGGGGAGCTGTTTTTT. Protein sequence: CAWSRLAWDTGELFF.

The V and J genes are TRBV5-1 and TRBJ2-5; D perhaps matches TRBD1 (5 bases). CDR3 size: 14 residues. The germline CDR1 and CDR2 sequences are SGHRS and YFSETQ. V shed 0 bases and J shed 1 base, with 7 bases lying between them. The CDR3 reads CASSLARAQETQYF. The CDR3 coding sequence is TGCGCCAGCAGCTTGGCCAGGGCCCAAGAGACCCAGTACTTC. The full variable domain, in which reference TRBV5-1 and TRBJ2-5 provide the parts outside the CDR3, is KAGVTQTPRYLIKTRGQQVTLSCSPISGHRSVSWYQQTPGQGLQFLFEYFSETQRNKGNFPGRFSGRQFSNSRSEMNVSTLELGDSALYLCASSLARAQETQYFGPGTRLLVL.

The rearrangement links TRBV9 to TRBJ1-5, with D perhaps matching TRBD1 (5 bases). The CDR3 is made up of 14 amino acids. The germline V and J ends were trimmed by 4 bases and 3 bases, with 11 bases remaining between them. CDR1 and CDR2 from the germline V gene are SGDLS and YYNGEE. In DNA form, the CDR3 reads TGTGCCAGCAGCTCGACAGAAGCCAATCAGCCCCAGCATTTT. It translates to CASSSTEANQPQHF.